Listed below are T cell receptor beta chains from one sample, sequenced in a study of cytomegalovirus exposure and HLA in healthy donors. Generated by immunoSEQ multiplex PCR, the TCRdb table keeps only in-frame clones and is missing some. Found here are 260,000 or so clones, roughly 91% of them singletons; the top ten hold 3.1%. Sequenced: PBMCs. These TCRs come from a woman aged 25 to 39 in good health and CMV-seronegative. Both conserved end residues are part of each CDR3. A D gene is named only where the DNA matches it firmly. For some rows the clone size is stated as once, few or many, or as a class when expanded; others skip it.

abundance | d_gene | j_gene | len | v_gene | CDR3nt | CDR3aa
NA | TRBD2 | TRBJ2-7 | 14 | TRBV19 | TGTGCCAGTAGGTCCAGCGGGAGCGGGTACGAGCAGTACTTC | CASRSSGSGYEQYF
NA | TRBD2 | TRBJ2-7 | 15 | TRBV7-6 | TGTGCCAGCAGCTTAGACCGGACTAGCGGGAGCGAGCAGTACTTC | CASSLDRTSGSEQYF
NA | NA | TRBJ2-2 | 15 | TRBV7-3 | TGTGCCAGCAGCCCAGGAAGAGGGGTTACCGGGGAGCTGTTTTTT | CASSPGRGVTGELFF
NA | NA | TRBJ1-4 | 15 | TRBV5-6 | TGTGCCAGCAGCTTGGCGACGGGGCTTAGTGAAAAACTGTTTTTT | CASSLATGLSEKLFF
NA | NA | TRBJ2-7 | 15 | TRBV4-1 | TGCGCCAGCAGCCAATTAGCGGAGAGCTCCTACGAGCAGTACTTC | CASSQLAESSYEQYF
NA | TRBD2 | TRBJ2-3 | 16 | TRBV5-1 | TGCGCCAGCAGACGGGGACTAGCGGCTAGCACAGATACGCAGTATTTT | CASRRGLAASTDTQYF
NA | NA | TRBJ1-5 | 13 | TRBV27 | TGTGCCAGCAGTGACAGGTTCGACCAGCCCCAGCATTTT | CASSDRFDQPQHF
NA | TRBD2 | TRBJ2-7 | 18 | TRBV27 | TGTGCCAGCAGTCACGGACTAGCGGGAGGGTCTATATTCTACGAGCAGTACTTC | CASSHGLAGGSIFYEQYF
NA | NA | TRBJ1-1 | 14 | TRBV5-6 | TGTGCCAGCAGCCTTTTGGGAGGGGGCACTGAAGCTTTCTTT | CASSLLGGGTEAFF
NA | NA | TRBJ1-5 | 14 | TRBV19 | TGTGCCAGTAGTATAGCGGGGGGATATCAGCCCCAGCATTTT | CASSIAGGYQPQHF
NA | TRBD1 | TRBJ2-6 | 19 | TRBV6-1 | TGTGCCAGCAGTGGTCGACAGGGGGCTCAAAGCTCTGGGGCCAACGTCCTGACTTTC | CASSGRQGAQSSGANVLTF
NA | TRBD2 | TRBJ2-7 | 13 | TRBV27 | TGTGCCAGCAGCCCCGGGGGGGCCTCCGAGCAGTACTTC | CASSPGGASEQYF
NA | NA | TRBJ1-4 | 18 | TRBV18 | TGTGCCAGCGGACGCCGCGCACAGTCCGGGGGGGCTAATGAAAAACTGTTTTTT | CASGRRAQSGGANEKLFF
NA | NA | TRBJ1-5 | 13 | TRBV7-9 | TGTGCCAGCAGCTTCCAAAGGGATCAGCCCCAGCATTTT | CASSFQRDQPQHF
once | NA | TRBJ2-3 | 14 | TRBV9 | TGTGCCAGCACCCCATGGGACTCCACAGATACGCAGTATTTT | CASTPWDSTDTQYF
NA | NA | TRBJ2-3 | 14 | TRBV6-1 | TGTGCCAGCAGTGAAGGGGGTAGCACAGATACGCAGTATTTT | CASSEGGSTDTQYF
NA | NA | TRBJ2-2 | 12 | TRBV13 | TGTGCCAGCAGCTTAGGGGGCGGGGAGCTGTTTTTT | CASSLGGGELFF
NA | TRBD1 | TRBJ2-1 | 15 | TRBV30 | TGTGCCTGCAGACTTCGGGACAGATCCTACAATGAGCAGTTCTTC | CACRLRDRSYNEQFF
NA | NA | TRBJ2-7 | 11 | TRBV29-1 | TGCAGCGTCCCCAGGGATGGCGAGCAGTACTTC | CSVPRDGEQYF
NA | TRBD1 | TRBJ2-7 | 14 | TRBV19 | TGTGCCACCTCCCCCGGGACAGGGGACTACGAGCAGTACTTC | CATSPGTGDYEQYF
NA | NA | TRBJ2-5 | 15 | TRBV10-2 | TGCGCCAGCAGTGAGTCTAGGGCCGGGCGAGAGACCCAGTACTTC | CASSESRAGRETQYF
NA | NA | TRBJ1-1 | 14 | TRBV6-1 | TGTGCCAGCCTACCGGGACTTATGAACACTGAAGCTTTCTTT | CASLPGLMNTEAFF
NA | NA | TRBJ2-5 | 14 | TRBV5-1 | TGCGCCAGCAGCACTTCAGGGATGCCAGAGACCCAGTACTTC | CASSTSGMPETQYF
NA | NA | TRBJ2-7 | 14 | TRBV7-9 | TGTGCCAGCAGCTTAGTAGCAGGGGTCGACGAGCAGTACTTC | CASSLVAGVDEQYF
NA | TRBD1 | TRBJ1-2 | 13 | TRBV6-1 | TGTGCCAGCAGACTACAGGGGGCTGGCGGCTACACCTTC | CASRLQGAGGYTF
NA | TRBD2 | TRBJ2-7 | 15 | TRBV7-9 | TGTGCCAGCAGCAAAGGGACTAGCGGGAGTTTTGAGCAGTACTTC | CASSKGTSGSFEQYF
NA | NA | TRBJ2-5 | 15 | TRBV25-1 | TGTGCCAGCAGTGAATGGGACACCACCCAAGAGACCCAGTACTTC | CASSEWDTTQETQYF
NA | NA | TRBJ2-2 | 15 | TRBV5-1 | TGCGCCAGCAGCTTGGTGTTAGGCTCCGCCGGGGAGCTGTTTTTT | CASSLVLGSAGELFF
NA | TRBD2 | TRBJ2-1 | 15 | TRBV11-2 | TGTGCCAGCAGAGTGCAGGGACTAGCGTACAATGAGCAGTTCTTC | CASRVQGLAYNEQFF
NA | NA | TRBJ1-2 | 13 | TRBV27 | TGTGCCAGCAGAAAACCCCAGGGGTCTGGCTACACCTTC | CASRKPQGSGYTF
NA | TRBD2 | TRBJ2-3 | 17 | TRBV4-3 | TGCGCCAGCAGCCAAGAAGGCGAGCGGGAGGGCTTAAATACGCAGTATTTT | CASSQEGEREGLNTQYF
NA | TRBD1 | TRBJ2-7 | 15 | TRBV10-3 | TGTGCCATCAAAGCCGGGACAGGGCCCGGAGGCGAGCAGTACTTC | CAIKAGTGPGGEQYF
NA | NA | TRBJ2-7 | 14 | TRBV28 | TGTGCCAGCAGTTTTGAGGGGAGCTCCTACGAGCAGTACTTC | CASSFEGSSYEQYF
NA | TRBD2 | TRBJ2-1 | 17 | TRBV19 | TGTGCCAGTAGTCCCCCCCGACTAGCGGAACCCTACAATGAGCAGTTCTTC | CASSPPRLAEPYNEQFF
NA | NA | TRBJ2-7 | 12 | TRBV28 | TGTGCCAGCAAATCCGAGGATCGCGAGCAGTACTTC | CASKSEDREQYF
NA | NA | TRBJ2-2 | 11 | TRBV15 | TGTGCCACCAGCAGTACCGGGGAGCTGTTTTTT | CATSSTGELFF
NA | NA | TRBJ1-1 | 14 | TRBV1 | TGCACCAGCAGCCAAGGACATGGGGACACTGAAGCTTTCTTT | CTSSQGHGDTEAFF
NA | NA | TRBJ1-5 | 13 | TRBV29-1 | TGCAGCCACGGGGAAGGCAGCAATCAGCCCCAGCATTTT | CSHGEGSNQPQHF
NA | TRBD1 | TRBJ1-3 | 14 | TRBV2 | TGTGCCAGCAGTGGGACAGGGTTCGGAAACACCATATATTTT | CASSGTGFGNTIYF
NA | TRBD1 | TRBJ2-1 | 20 | TRBV9 | TGTGCCAGCAGCGTGGCCCGAGGACAGGGGGCCCCATTATTATTCTATGAGCAGTTCTTC | CASSVARGQGAPLLFYEQFF
NA | TRBD2 | TRBJ2-3 | 16 | TRBV5-1 | TGCGCCAGCAGCTTGGAGACTAGCGGGAGCACAGATACGCAGTATTTT | CASSLETSGSTDTQYF
NA | NA | TRBJ1-1 | 13 | TRBV6-5 | TGTGCCAGCAGTTATGTTGCGAACACTGAAGCTTTCTTT | CASSYVANTEAFF
NA | NA | TRBJ2-7 | 11 | TRBV25-1 | TGTGCCAGCAGTCGGGGATACGAGCAGTACTTC | CASSRGYEQYF
NA | TRBD2 | TRBJ2-7 | 14 | TRBV7-9 | TGTGCCAGCAGGACCGGGACTAGCGTCTACGAGCAGTACTTC | CASRTGTSVYEQYF
NA | TRBD1 | TRBJ1-2 | 14 | TRBV6-1 | TGTGCCAGCAGCATTATAGACAGGGTTGCTGGCTACACCTTC | CASSIIDRVAGYTF
NA | TRBD2 | TRBJ2-1 | 14 | TRBV11-3 | TGTGCCAGCAGCTCCTTAGCGGGAAGAGGTGAGCAGTTCTTC | CASSSLAGRGEQFF
NA | TRBD1 | TRBJ2-7 | 13 | TRBV27 | TGTGCCAGCAGGCGTCGGGACAGCTACGAGCAGTACTTC | CASRRRDSYEQYF
NA | NA | TRBJ2-7 | 13 | TRBV6-5 | TGTGCCAGCAGTTACGGCCGGAACTACGAGCAGTACTTC | CASSYGRNYEQYF
NA | TRBD1 | TRBJ2-2 | 16 | TRBV5-6 | TGTGCCAGCAGCCCTGTGGGGACAGGGTACACCGGGGAGCTGTTTTTT | CASSPVGTGYTGELFF
NA | NA | TRBJ1-4 | 12 | TRBV27 | TGTGCCAGCAGTTACGGCGGCGGAAAACTGTTTTTT | CASSYGGGKLFF
NA | NA | TRBJ2-3 | 14 | TRBV4-1 | TGCGCCAGCAGCCAAGGACCTAGCACAGATACGCAGTATTTT | CASSQGPSTDTQYF
NA | NA | TRBJ2-3 | 13 | TRBV5-1 | TGCGCCAGCAGCTATGGGGGGGCGGATACGCAGTATTTT | CASSYGGADTQYF
NA | NA | TRBJ2-7 | 14 | TRBV5-6 | TGTGCCAGCAGCTACCGGGACAACCTCTACGAGCAGTACTTC | CASSYRDNLYEQYF
once | TRBD1 | TRBJ2-7 | 13 | TRBV30 | TGTGCCTGGAGTGTAACAGGGGCCGACGAGCAGTACTTC | CAWSVTGADEQYF